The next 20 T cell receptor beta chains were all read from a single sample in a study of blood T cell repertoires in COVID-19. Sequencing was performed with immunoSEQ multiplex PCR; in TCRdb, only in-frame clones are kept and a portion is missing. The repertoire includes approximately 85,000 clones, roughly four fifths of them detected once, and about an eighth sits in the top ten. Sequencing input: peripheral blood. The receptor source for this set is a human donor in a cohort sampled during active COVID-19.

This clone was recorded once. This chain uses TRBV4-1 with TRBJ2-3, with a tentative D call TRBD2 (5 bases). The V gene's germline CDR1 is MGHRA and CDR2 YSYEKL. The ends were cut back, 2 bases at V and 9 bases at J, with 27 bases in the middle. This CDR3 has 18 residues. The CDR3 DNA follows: TGCGCCAGCAGCCAACTCTTTCCCGGGGTGCTTTCACAGATAACGCAGTATTTT. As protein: CASSQLFPGVLSQITQYF.

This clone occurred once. The CDR3 spells CASSRPGQGIYEQYF. The CDR3 DNA sequence: TGTGCCAGCAGCCGGCCGGGACAGGGAATATACGAGCAGTACTTC. The chain has TRBV7-9 and TRBJ2-7; 9 bases fit TRBD1. In germline, CDR1 is SEHNR, CDR2 FQNEAQ (reference sequence). This CDR3 is 15 amino acids long. The J segment lost 4 bases and the V segment lost 5 bases, leaving 9 bases of the junction unmatched.

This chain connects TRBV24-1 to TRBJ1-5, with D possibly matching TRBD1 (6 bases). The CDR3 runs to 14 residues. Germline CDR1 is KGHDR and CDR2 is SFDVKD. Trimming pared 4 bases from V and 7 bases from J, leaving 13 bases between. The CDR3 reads CATSEIQGDQPQHF. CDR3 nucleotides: TGTGCCACCAGTGAAATACAGGGAGACCAGCCCCAGCATTTT.

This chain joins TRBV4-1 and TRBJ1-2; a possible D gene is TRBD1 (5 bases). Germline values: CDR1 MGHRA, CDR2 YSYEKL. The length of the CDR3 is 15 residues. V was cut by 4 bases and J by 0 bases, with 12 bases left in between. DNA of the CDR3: TGCGCCAGCAGCCCCCAGGGTTTATCTAACTATGGCTACACCTTC. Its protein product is CASSPQGLSNYGYTF.

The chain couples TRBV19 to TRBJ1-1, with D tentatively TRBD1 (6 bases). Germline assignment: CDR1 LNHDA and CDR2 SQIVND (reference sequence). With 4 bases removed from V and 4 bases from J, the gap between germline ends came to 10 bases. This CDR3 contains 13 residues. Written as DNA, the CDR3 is TGTGCCAGTAGTACAACAGGGTTCACTGAAGCTTTCTTT. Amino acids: CASSTTGFTEAFF.

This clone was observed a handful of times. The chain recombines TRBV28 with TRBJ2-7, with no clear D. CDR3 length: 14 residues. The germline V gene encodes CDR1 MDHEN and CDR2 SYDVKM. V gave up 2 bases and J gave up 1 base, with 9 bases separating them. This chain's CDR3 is CASSLLGRSYEQYF. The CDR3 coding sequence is TGTGCCAGCAGTTTACTGGGCAGATCCTACGAGCAGTACTTC.

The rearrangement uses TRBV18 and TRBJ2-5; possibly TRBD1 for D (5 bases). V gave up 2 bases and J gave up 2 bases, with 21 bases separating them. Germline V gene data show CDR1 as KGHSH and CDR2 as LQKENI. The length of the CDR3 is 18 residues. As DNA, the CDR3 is TGTGCCAGCTCACCAGGCCAGGGCCTCTTCCGCAATCAAGAGACCCAGTACTTC. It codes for CASSPGQGLFRNQETQYF.

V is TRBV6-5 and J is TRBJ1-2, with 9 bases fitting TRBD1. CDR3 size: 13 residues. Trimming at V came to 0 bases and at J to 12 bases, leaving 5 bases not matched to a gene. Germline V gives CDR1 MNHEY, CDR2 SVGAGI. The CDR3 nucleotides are TGTGCCAGCAGTTACTCGACGGACAGGGGCCACACCTTC. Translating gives CASSYSTDRGHTF.

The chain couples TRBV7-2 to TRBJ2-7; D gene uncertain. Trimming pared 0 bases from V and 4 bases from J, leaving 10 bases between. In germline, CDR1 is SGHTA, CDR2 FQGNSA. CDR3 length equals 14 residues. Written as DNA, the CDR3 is TGTGCCAGCAGCTTAGCGCCCCCCGCGTACGAGCAGTACTTC. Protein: CASSLAPPAYEQYF.

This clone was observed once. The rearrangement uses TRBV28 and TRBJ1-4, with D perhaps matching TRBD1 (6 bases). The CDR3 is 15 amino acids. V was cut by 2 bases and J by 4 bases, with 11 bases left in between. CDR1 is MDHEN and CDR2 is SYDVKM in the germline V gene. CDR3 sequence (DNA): TGTGCCAGCAGTTTAGCCAGGGGTTTTAATGAAAAACTGTTTTTT. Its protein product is CASSLARGFNEKLFF.

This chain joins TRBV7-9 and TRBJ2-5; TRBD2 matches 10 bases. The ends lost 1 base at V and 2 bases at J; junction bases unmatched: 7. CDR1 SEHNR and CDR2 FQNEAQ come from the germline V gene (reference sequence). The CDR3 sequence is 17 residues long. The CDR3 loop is CASSLVPSGGLQETQYF. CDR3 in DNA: TGTGCCAGCAGCTTAGTCCCTAGCGGGGGACTACAAGAGACCCAGTACTTC. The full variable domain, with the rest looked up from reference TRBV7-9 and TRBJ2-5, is DTGVSQNPRHKITKRGQNVTFRCDPISEHNRLYWYRQTLGQGPEFLTYFQNEAQLEKSRLLSDRFSAERPKGSFSTLEIQRTEQGDSAMYLCASSLVPSGGLQETQYFGPGTRLLVL.

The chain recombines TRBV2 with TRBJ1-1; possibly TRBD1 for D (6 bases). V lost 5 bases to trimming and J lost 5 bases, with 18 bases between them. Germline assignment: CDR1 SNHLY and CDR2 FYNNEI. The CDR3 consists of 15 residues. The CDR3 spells CASSILEQGITEAFF. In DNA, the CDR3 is TGTGCCAGCAGTATCTTGGAACAGGGTATAACTGAAGCTTTCTTT.

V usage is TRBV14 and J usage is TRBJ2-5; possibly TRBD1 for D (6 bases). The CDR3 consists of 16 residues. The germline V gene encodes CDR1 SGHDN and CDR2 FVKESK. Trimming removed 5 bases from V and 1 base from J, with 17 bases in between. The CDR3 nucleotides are TGTGCCAGCAGCTCATCCCCAGACAGGATCCAAGAGACCCAGTACTTC. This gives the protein CASSSSPDRIQETQYF.

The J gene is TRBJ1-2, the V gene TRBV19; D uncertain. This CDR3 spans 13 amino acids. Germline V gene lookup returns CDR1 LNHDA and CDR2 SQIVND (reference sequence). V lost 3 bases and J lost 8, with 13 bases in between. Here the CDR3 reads CASSMRASRGYTF. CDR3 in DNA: TGTGCCAGTAGTATGCGGGCTTCCCGGGGCTACACCTTC.

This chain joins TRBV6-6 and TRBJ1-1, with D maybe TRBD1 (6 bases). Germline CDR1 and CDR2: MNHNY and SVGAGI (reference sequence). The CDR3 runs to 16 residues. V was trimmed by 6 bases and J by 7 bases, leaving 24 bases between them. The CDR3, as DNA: TGTGCCAGCAGCACCAGGAGTGCGGGGGCGCAGGTTGAAGCTTTCTTT. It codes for CASSTRSAGAQVEAFF.

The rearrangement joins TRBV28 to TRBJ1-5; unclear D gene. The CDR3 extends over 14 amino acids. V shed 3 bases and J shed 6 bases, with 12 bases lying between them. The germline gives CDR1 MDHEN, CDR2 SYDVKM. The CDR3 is CASSFAGERQPQHF. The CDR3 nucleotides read TGTGCCAGCAGTTTTGCGGGAGAGCGTCAGCCCCAGCATTTT.

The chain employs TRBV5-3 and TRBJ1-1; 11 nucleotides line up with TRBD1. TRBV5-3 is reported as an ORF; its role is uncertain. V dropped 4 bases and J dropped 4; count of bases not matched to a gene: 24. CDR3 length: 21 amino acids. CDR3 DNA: TGTGCCAGAAGCGGGGAGGACAGGGGGCCCGGTAGTTTTTATTTTGCCACTGAAGCTTTCTTT. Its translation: CARSGEDRGPGSFYFATEAFF.

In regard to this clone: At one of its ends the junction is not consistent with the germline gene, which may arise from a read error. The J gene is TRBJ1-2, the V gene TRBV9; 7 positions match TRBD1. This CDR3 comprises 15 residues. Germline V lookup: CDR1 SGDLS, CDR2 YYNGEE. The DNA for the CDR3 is TGTGCCAACAGCCCTGGTGGGACAGCTAACTATGGCTACACCTTC. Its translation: CANSPGGTANYGYTF.

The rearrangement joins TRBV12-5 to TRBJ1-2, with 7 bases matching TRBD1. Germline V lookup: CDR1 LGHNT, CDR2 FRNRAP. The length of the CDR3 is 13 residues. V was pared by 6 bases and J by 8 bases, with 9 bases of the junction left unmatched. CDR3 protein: CASGDRAKSGYTF. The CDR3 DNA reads TGTGCTAGTGGCGACAGGGCAAAATCCGGCTACACCTTC.

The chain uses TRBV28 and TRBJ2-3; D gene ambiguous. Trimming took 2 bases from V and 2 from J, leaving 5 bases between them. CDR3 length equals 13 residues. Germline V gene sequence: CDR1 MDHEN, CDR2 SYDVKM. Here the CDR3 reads CASSLSPTDTQYF. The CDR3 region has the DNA TGTGCCAGCAGTTTAAGCCCCACAGATACGCAGTATTTT.